This T cell receptor (beta chain) stems from a study of CD8 T cells in ankylosing spondylitis (dated by TCRdb to 2016 to 2017). About the investigation overall: T cell receptor beta repertoires were profiled in healthy donors and ankylosing spondylitis patients so that disease-linked TCR variants could be found. The full study cohort was made up of 25 ankylosing spondylitis patients and 108 healthy donors. Peripheral blood was sampled, and synovial fluid was also collected from ankylosing spondylitis patients. The investigation overall reported the following: A TCR beta motif made up of about eight highly homologous amino acid variants appeared to be characteristic of blood from ankylosing spondylitis patients. Some motif variants were previously reported in synovial fluid and blood of reactive arthritis patients, suggesting common disease-initiation mechanisms. The disease-linked clones had a CD8+ phenotype and were found at relatively low frequencies in peripheral blood. According to the report, matched synovial fluid samples from ankylosing spondylitis patients were significantly enriched for the disease-linked clones.

The germline V gene (reference sequence) gives CDR1 as DFQATT and CDR2 as SNEGSKA. Inclusive of the bounding cysteine and phenylalanine, the CDR3 is 17 residues long. Only CDR3 DNA remains: 51 bases, in frame from the first base. At the junction V is shortened by 6 bases and J by 0 bases; bases outside the gene matches: 8. TCRdb lists the instrument as Illumina HiSeq 2500. Quantitative 5'-RACE with molecular barcodes was the method used to prepare the TCR beta libraries. In the paper's pipeline: A new computational method based on a probabilistic model of VDJ rearrangement was used to identify disease-linked TCR variants. TCRdb took the public reads, trimmed them with fastp at Q25, ran MiXCR for clone calling and kept in-frame beta chains. Rows with one shared CDR3 protein collapse into an entry with the most common genes and DNA. The V and J calls follow TCRdb's processing rather than the paper's. This sample is represented by about 220,000 distinct CDR3 sequences; about 10% of them were singletons. The ten largest clonotypes hold 21% of the sample.

This clonotype was counted only a few times. This receptor's antigen is unknown. The input lacks base qualities; no much larger clone sits a single base away. Sequencing was performed on blood, either unsorted or a sorted T cell fraction (not recorded which). This TCR came from a male donor with ankylosing spondylitis or in good health (not recorded which). This chain is built from TRBV20-1 and TRBJ2-1; 13 central bases correspond to TRBD2. The CDR3 reads CSAKTSGGTSSYNEQFF. The DNA sequence follows: TGCAGTGCCAAGACTAGCGGGGGGACCAGCTCCTACAATGAGCAGTTCTTC.